This T cell receptor (beta chain) was sequenced for a study of T-cell memory formation after mild COVID-19. Study results and caveats: CD4+ contracting clones were found mainly in CM and EM, and CD8+ ones in EMRA. Researchers found some responding clones in pre-infection memory, a sign that cross-reactive memory joined. Day 37-peaking second-wave clones had unconfirmed SARS-CoV-2 specificity.

At least ten counts were recorded for this clonotype. As yet, its antigen is unknown. TCRdb re-called the 5' RACE reads through MiXCR, storing one row per CDR3 protein. The data show 400,000 to 500,000 distinct CDR3 sequences, 20% seen once. The length of the CDR3 is 14 residues. From germline, CDR1 is LNHNV and CDR2 YYDKDF (reference sequence). The V end was cut by 0 bases, the J end by 7 bases, with 13 bases between. The chain carries TRBV15 and TRBJ2-7; D is unresolved. The sequencing input was PBMCs or a T cell subset sorted from them (not recorded which). This clonotype originated in an adult woman who had mild COVID-19 (a few samples of this study predate the infection). Cell type and time point are not known. The chain's CDR3 is CATSRDRGLSEQYF. CDR3 sequence (DNA): TGTGCCACCAGCAGAGATCGTGGGTTATCGGAGCAGTACTTC.